This is a list of T cell receptor beta chains from one sample in a study of beta chain features in type 1 diabetes. Only in-frame clones appear in the TCRdb table, and some are missing; sequencing was by immunoSEQ multiplex PCR. This table has around 650,000 clones, around an eighth appearing once. Sequenced material: naive CD4+ T cells from blood. The receptors derive from a man aged 25-45 years with type 1 diabetes. Each CDR3 is given without its conserved first and last residue. The D gene is left open where the match is weak.

>TRBJ2-1|TRBD2|TRBV6-5
ASTRLAGYNEQF
>TRBJ2-7|.|TRBV21-1
ASSARGQPCSYEQY
>TRBJ1-2|.|TRBV29-1
SVPDRTNYGYT
>TRBJ2-3|TRBD1|TRBV25-1
ASSEWGQGSGTDTQY
>TRBJ1-2|TRBD1|TRBV30
ASPDRAESLVYGYT
>TRBJ1-1|.|TRBV25-1
ASSESFGRSNTEAF
>TRBJ1-2|.|TRBV6-5
ASGVRERQGYT
>TRBJ2-1|.|TRBV7-2
ASSSPWGYNEQF
>TRBJ2-1|TRBD1|TRBV27
ASSLWTGKSSYNEQF
>TRBJ1-2|TRBD1|TRBV9
ASSQGGFDYGYT
>TRBJ1-3|.|TRBV9
ASSVRGQTNTIY
>TRBJ2-7|.|TRBV19
ASSPQGSGQSYEQY
>TRBJ2-7|TRBD1|TRBV11-1
ASSPWDRGYEQY
>TRBJ2-7|TRBD2|TRBV4-2
ASSLTSGDSSYEQY
>TRBJ2-2|TRBD2|TRBV29-1
SVGQRGLSGELF
>TRBJ2-5|TRBD1|TRBV6-4
ASGRDSEETQY
>TRBJ2-5|.|TRBV14
ASSQVVQTETQY
>TRBJ1-2|.|TRBV7-9
ASSPGTTVGGYT
>TRBJ2-3|.|TRBV5-1
ASSSGARGADTQY
>TRBJ2-2|.|TRBV9
ASSVSGSNTGELF
>TRBJ2-2|.|TRBV6-5
ASSIITGELF